A selection of T cell receptor beta chains follows, all from one sample in a study of CD8 T cells in ankylosing spondylitis. MiXCR, run by TCRdb on the 5' RACE reads, gives a single entry per CDR3 protein. Of approximately 340,000 distinct CDR3 sequences listed, around 15% are singletons. Source material: blood, either unsorted or a sorted T cell fraction (not recorded which). These receptors were taken from a male donor with ankylosing spondylitis or in good health (not recorded which). The CDR3 runs from the conserved cysteine through the conserved F or W. Each record gives: J gene, D gene, V gene, clone size, CDR3 protein, CDR3 DNA. D genes are given only for firm matches. Clone size appears in some rows only: once, few, many, or a class for an expanded clone.

J: TRBJ2-7
D: NA
V: TRBV21-1
size: NA
CDR3: CASSKKEAGSVYEQYF
DNA: TGTGCCAGCAGCAAAAAGGAGGCAGGGAGCGTGTACGAGCAGTACTTC

J: TRBJ2-1
D: NA
V: TRBV25-1
size: NA
CDR3: CASSKLERVYNEQFF
DNA: TGTGCCAGCAGTAAACTAGAGAGGGTATACAATGAGCAGTTCTTC

J: TRBJ2-1
D: NA
V: TRBV3-1
size: many
CDR3: CASSRGAGSYNEQFF
DNA: TGTGCCAGCAGCCGGGGGGCGGGGTCCTACAATGAGCAGTTCTTC

J: TRBJ2-1
D: TRBD2
V: TRBV5-1
size: few
CDR3: CASSLESSGGSEQFF
DNA: TGCGCCAGCAGCTTGGAGAGCAGCGGGGGGAGTGAGCAGTTCTTC

J: TRBJ1-1
D: NA
V: TRBV20-1
size: NA
CDR3: CSATRQGVNTEAFF
DNA: TGCAGTGCTACACGCCAGGGTGTAAACACTGAAGCTTTCTTT

J: TRBJ2-2
D: TRBD1
V: TRBV4-2
size: few
CDR3: CASSQDGDRGRGELFF
DNA: TGTGCCAGCAGCCAAGACGGGGACAGGGGAAGAGGGGAGCTGTTTTTT

J: TRBJ2-1
D: NA
V: TRBV12-3/TRBV12-4
size: few
CDR3: CASSFTIPTTGGEQFF
DNA: TGTGCCAGCAGTTTCACCATACCGACTACGGGCGGTGAGCAGTTCTTC

J: TRBJ2-7
D: NA
V: TRBV12-3/TRBV12-4
size: NA
CDR3: CASSWSSSGEQYF
DNA: TGTGCCAGCAGTTGGAGTAGCTCCGGCGAGCAGTACTTC

J: TRBJ1-2
D: NA
V: TRBV7-9
size: NA
CDR3: CASSQQYQGYTF
DNA: TGTGCCAGCAGCCAACAGTACCAAGGCTACACCTTC

J: TRBJ1-2
D: NA
V: TRBV16
size: NA
CDR3: CASSSTPIASNYGYTF
DNA: TGTGCCAGCAGCTCTACCCCCATCGCGTCTAATTATGGCTACACCTTC

J: TRBJ1-5
D: NA
V: TRBV6-1
size: NA
CDR3: CASSEVRQPQHF
DNA: TGTGCCAGCAGTGAAGTAAGACAGCCCCAGCATTTT

J: TRBJ2-5
D: TRBD1
V: TRBV27
size: few
CDR3: CASKKTGVGETQYF
DNA: TGTGCCAGCAAAAAAACAGGGGTTGGAGAGACCCAGTACTTC

J: TRBJ1-5
D: NA
V: TRBV18
size: few
CDR3: CASSSIGGGNQPQHF
DNA: TGTGCCAGCTCATCCATCGGGGGGGGCAATCAGCCCCAGCATTTT

J: TRBJ2-1
D: TRBD2
V: TRBV6-5
size: NA
CDR3: CASSYQRGGRGEQFF
DNA: TGTGCCAGCAGTTACCAGCGGGGGGGCCGGGGTGAGCAGTTCTTC

J: TRBJ2-1
D: NA
V: TRBV11-2
size: many
CDR3: CASSLYDEQFF
DNA: TGTGCCAGCAGCTTATACGATGAGCAGTTCTTC

J: TRBJ1-1
D: NA
V: TRBV20-1
size: many
CDR3: CSARDRSQPMNTEAFF
DNA: TGCAGTGCTAGAGATCGCTCCCAGCCAATGAACACTGAAGCTTTCTTT

J: TRBJ1-2
D: TRBD1
V: TRBV12-5
size: few
CDR3: CASAPRQGVYGYTF
DNA: TGTGCTAGTGCCCCCCGACAGGGGGTCTATGGCTACACCTTC

J: TRBJ1-2
D: TRBD1
V: TRBV6-1
size: NA
CDR3: CASTYLGQGAGGYTF
DNA: TGTGCCAGCACCTATCTCGGGCAGGGGGCTGGGGGCTACACCTTC

J: TRBJ2-3
D: TRBD2
V: TRBV7-2
size: many
CDR3: CASSFLPGGLTDTQYF
DNA: TGTGCCAGCAGCTTCCTACCGGGGGGGCTGACAGATACGCAGTATTTT

J: TRBJ2-1
D: TRBD2
V: TRBV5-1
size: few
CDR3: CASSSLAGAFNEQFF
DNA: TGCGCCAGCAGTTCCCTAGCGGGGGCCTTTAATGAGCAGTTCTTC

J: TRBJ1-1
D: NA
V: TRBV9
size: NA
CDR3: CASSVAKGSGSEAFF
DNA: TGTGCCAGCAGCGTAGCTAAGGGGAGCGGGAGTGAAGCTTTCTTT

J: TRBJ2-1
D: NA
V: TRBV10-2
size: few
CDR3: CASRGGQRRGEQFF
DNA: TGCGCCAGCAGGGGCGGGCAGCGGAGGGGGGAGCAGTTCTTC

J: TRBJ2-1
D: TRBD1
V: TRBV6-4
size: NA
CDR3: CASSRDGQGSYNEQFF
DNA: TGTGCCAGCAGTCGGGACGGACAGGGTTCCTACAATGAGCAGTTCTTC

J: TRBJ2-5
D: TRBD2
V: TRBV11-2
size: NA
CDR3: CASSLPLGLATETQYF
DNA: TGTGCCAGCAGCTTACCACTGGGACTAGCTACAGAGACCCAGTACTTC

J: TRBJ2-3
D: NA
V: TRBV20-1
size: NA
CDR3: CSARKTLSTDTQYF
DNA: TGCAGTGCTAGAAAGACGTTAAGCACAGATACGCAGTATTTT

J: TRBJ2-5
D: NA
V: TRBV29-1
size: NA
CDR3: CSVDGGETQYF
DNA: TGCAGCGTTGATGGGGGAGAGACCCAGTACTTC

J: TRBJ1-1
D: NA
V: TRBV5-6
size: many
CDR3: CASSSRLIWGEAFF
DNA: TGTGCCAGCAGCTCCCGTCTAATCTGGGGTGAAGCTTTCTTT